The 23 T cell receptor beta chains given below trace back to one sample, sequenced in a study of tumor-infiltrating lymphocytes in primary liver carcinoma. From unsorted bulk tissue weighing about 20-33 mg, DNA and RNA were co-extracted. Total RNA (about 500 ng) served as template for TCR beta cDNA synthesis primed by a constant-region primer. Employing slightly modified ARM-PCR, three nested multiplex PCR rounds were run, and these gave rise to the TCR beta libraries. In the first two PCR rounds, TRBV1-TRBV30 forward primers were paired with a C-beta reverse primer, and each round lasted roughly 9 cycles. TCRdb reprocessed the multiplex PCR reads via MiXCR and lists one record per CDR3 protein. The table shows 100,000 to 120,000 distinct CDR3 sequences, with 82% occurring only once. The sample comprised liver tumor tissue from sampling region 3. The subset here: tumor region T3, left-lateral pole. These receptors all stem from a man in his forties with primary liver carcinoma and hepatitis B virus infection.

In regard to this clonotype: An end of the junction differs from the germline gene, which may be a read error. CDR3 DNA sequence: TGTACCAGCAGCGTAAGTGAGCGGATCCAGCGGTACTTC. Translated, it gives CTSSVSERIQRYF. This sequence joins TRBV11-2 and TRBJ2-7, with D tentatively TRBD2 (5 bases). This CDR3 region has 13 residues. Germline values: CDR1 SGHAT, CDR2 FQNNGV. The variable domain in full, with the rest retrieved from reference TRBV11-2 and TRBJ2-7, is EAGVAQSPRYKIIEKRQSVAFWCNPISGHATLYWYQQILGQGPKLLIQFQNNGVVDDSQLPKDRFSAERLKGVDSTLKIQPAKLEDSAVYLCTSSVSERIQRYFGPGTRLTVT.

As regards this clonotype: One junction end disagrees with the germline gene, perhaps due to a read error. This chain joins TRBV28 and TRBJ2-7, with D possibly being TRBD2 (5 bases). The CDR3 sequence is 13 residues long. Germline CDR1 and CDR2: MDHEN and SYDVKM. CDR3 protein: CSSSGTRPREQYF. The DNA for the CDR3 is TGTTCCAGCAGCGGTACTAGGCCACGCGAGCAATACTTC.

The chain's CDR3 is CAGIPPERWGYNEQFF. The CDR3, as DNA: TGTGCCGGCATCCCCCCTGAGCGGTGGGGCTACAATGAGCAGTTCTTC. This sequence joins TRBV28 and TRBJ2-1, with D perhaps TRBD2 (5 bases). Germline-derived CDR1 and CDR2 are MDHEN and SYDVKM. This CDR3 has 16 amino acids. The germline V and J ends were trimmed by 11 bases and 3 bases, with 23 bases remaining between them.

With respect to this clonotype: The junction does not match germline at one end; this may be a read error. The chain combines TRBV5-5 with TRBJ2-1; 11 nucleotides agree with TRBD2. The CDR3 length is 16 residues. Germline CDR1 reads SGHKS; CDR2 reads YYEKEE (reference sequence). The chain's CDR3 is CASISLGTSGGNEQFF. The DNA for the CDR3 is TGTGCCAGCATCTCCTTAGGGACTAGCGGCGGGAATGAGCAATTCTTC.

In its sample, this clonotype was seen a few times. A much larger clone lies a single base off, so this may be a read error. The chain combines TRBV28 with TRBJ1-6, with 7 bases fitting TRBD1. This CDR3 contains 13 residues. V shed 7 bases and J 8 bases; nucleotides not matched to a gene: 5. Germline values: CDR1 MDHEN, CDR2 SYDVKM. As DNA, the CDR3 is TGTGCCAGCAAGGACAGGCTCTATTCACCCCTCCACTTT. Protein: CASKDRLYSPLHF.

The rearrangement joins TRBV10-2 to TRBJ2-3; maybe TRBD2 (5 bases). The CDR3 is 14 residues long. CDR1 is WSHSY, CDR2 SAAADI, per germline. CDR3 sequence reads: CTISVLASTDTQYF. CDR3 DNA sequence: TGCACCATCAGTGTGTTAGCGAGCACAGATACGCAGTATTTT.

With regard to this clonotype: An end of the junction differs from the germline gene, which may be a read error. The chain combines TRBV5-8 with TRBJ2-3; possible D gene TRBD2, 5 bases. Germline-derived CDR1 and CDR2 are SGHTS and YDEGEE. This CDR3 spans 14 amino acids. The CDR3 loop reads CASNLGVVADTLYF. The CDR3, as DNA: TGTGCCAGCAACCTCGGGGTAGTGGCAGATACGCTGTATTTT.

The chain uses TRBV5-6 and TRBJ2-7; no firm D call. The CDR3 loop spans 13 amino acids. V lost 3 bases and J lost 7, with 14 bases in between. Per germline, CDR1 SGHDT and CDR2 YYEEEE. CDR3 DNA sequence: TGTGCCAGCAGCTCCTCGATGGTCTATGAGCAGTACTTC. Amino acids: CASSSSMVYEQYF.

On this clonotype: One end of the junction varies from germline; a read error may be responsible. V and J are TRBV11-2 and TRBJ2-2, with 12 nucleotides matching TRBD2. Looked up from germline, CDR1 is SGHAT and CDR2 is FQNNGV. This CDR3 has 16 residues. CDR3 protein: CARSVVTSGGTGELFF. CDR3 in DNA: TGTGCCAGGAGTGTAGTGACTAGCGGGGGCACCGGGGAACTGTTTTTT.

Of note for this clonotype: A much bigger clone sits one base away, suggesting this may be a read error. This chain joins TRBV28 and TRBJ2-7; 8 bases fit TRBD1. This CDR3 spans 15 amino acids. J gave up 7 bases and V 7 bases, and 15 bases lay outside the gene matches. Germline-derived CDR1 and CDR2 are MDHEN and SYDVKM. In nucleotides, the CDR3 is TGTGCCAGCACCATTTTCTGGACAGGGCCTAGGGAGCAGTACTTC. This encodes CASTIFWTGPREQYF.

On this clonotype: The junction shows a germline mismatch at one end, possibly a read error. V is TRBV4-3 and J is TRBJ2-1; D gene ambiguous. The CDR3 has 16 residues. Germline loops: CDR1 LGHNA, CDR2 YSLEER. The CDR3 DNA follows: TGCACCAGCAGCCAATTCCCCCCCCCGGCAGACAATAAGCAGTTCTTC. Translating gives CTSSQFPPPADNKQFF.

With respect to this clonotype: One end of the junction is discordant with germline, which a read error may explain. The J gene is TRBJ1-2, the V gene TRBV10-2; D may be TRBD1 (6 bases). The germline V gene encodes CDR1 WSHSY and CDR2 SAAADI. This CDR3 comprises 14 residues. The CDR3 nucleotides are TGCGCCAGCAGTGGGCAGGGGATGAACTATAGCTACATCTTC. This sequence encodes CASSGQGMNYSYIF.

The count of this clonotype is one. The V call is TRBV2, the J call TRBJ1-1; D remains unclear. Germline CDR1 is SNHLY and CDR2 is FYNNEI. The CDR3 has 14 residues. V lost 6 bases to trimming and J lost 2 bases, with 13 bases between them. CDR3 region: CASRILFGNTEAFF. CDR3 nucleotides: TGTGCCAGCAGGATACTCTTTGGTAACACTGAAGCTTTCTTT.

This clonotype was seen once. The chain is built from TRBV29-1 and TRBJ2-1, with D hard to call. Looked up from germline, CDR1 is SQVTM and CDR2 is ANQGSEA. There are 12 residues in the CDR3. V lost 8 bases and J lost 9, with 17 bases in between. The CDR3 DNA sequence: TGCAGCTCAGCACTGGGGTTGGGTGAGCAGTTCTTC. Translating gives CSSALGLGEQFF.

V gene TRBV20-1 combines with J gene TRBJ2-5; D is possibly TRBD2 (6 bases). This CDR3 comprises 14 residues. The V end was cut by 1 base, the J end by 1 base, with 10 bases between. From germline, CDR1 is DFQATT and CDR2 SNEGSKA (reference sequence). CDR3 in amino acids: CSARASSAQETQYF. DNA for the CDR3: TGCAGTGCTAGAGCCTCTAGCGCCCAAGAGACCCAGTACTTC.

In the case of this clonotype: A read error may account for a junction end that differs from germline. This chain uses TRBV5-5 with TRBJ1-2, with D perhaps matching TRBD1 (5 bases). This CDR3 contains 13 residues. The germline gives CDR1 SGHKS, CDR2 YYEKEE (reference sequence). This CDR3 reads CAIRVPGPSGYTF. The DNA for the CDR3 is TGTGCCATCAGGGTGCCGGGACCTTCTGGCTACACCTTT.

Turning to this clonotype: A junction boundary mismatches the germline segment, possibly from a read error. The chain links TRBV7-9 to TRBJ2-5; 9 nucleotides line up with TRBD2. This CDR3 has 14 amino acids. Germline V gene sequence: CDR1 SEHNR, CDR2 FQNEAQ (reference sequence). The chain's CDR3 is CAGSLVAGVESQYF. In DNA form, the CDR3 reads TGTGCCGGCAGCTTAGTAGCGGGAGTAGAGAGCCAGTACTTC.

This clonotype has just a few counts. An end of the junction does not agree with germline; a read error may underlie this. V gene TRBV11-3 combines with J gene TRBJ2-1; no definite D call. The CDR3 runs to 14 residues. Germline V gene data show CDR1 as SGHNT and CDR2 as YENEEA. The DNA for the CDR3 is TGTGCCAGTAGCTTATGCGTCTCGAACAATGAGCAGTTCTTT. Amino acid sequence: CASSLCVSNNEQFF.

This clonotype was seen a few times. A clone one base away is much larger, so this may be a read error. This chain uses TRBV5-1 with TRBJ2-2; D not certain. Per the germline V gene, CDR1 is SGHRS and CDR2 is YFSETQ. V lost 0 bases and J lost 7, with 7 bases in between. CDR3 length equals 13 residues. The CDR3 sequence: CASSLELGGELFF. In DNA form, the CDR3 reads TGCGCCAGCAGCTTGGAGTTAGGCGGGGAGCTGTTTTTT.

This clonotype came up once. Mismatch with germline at one junction end may stem from a read error. This sequence joins TRBV10-2 and TRBJ2-3; D is perhaps TRBD1 (6 bases). The CDR3 totals 16 residues. The germline CDR1 and CDR2 sequences are WSHSY and SAAADI. The CDR3 region is CVSSDLRGGGTDTQYF. The CDR3 nucleotides read TGCGTCAGCAGCGACTTGAGAGGGGGTGGCACAGATACGCAGTATTTT.

Note on this clonotype: Compared with germline, one end of the junction differs, possibly owing to a read error. The rearrangement links TRBV6-4 to TRBJ1-1, with D possibly TRBD1 on 6 matching bases. The CDR3 sequence is 16 residues long. Germline V lookup: CDR1 MRHNA, CDR2 SNTAGT. CDR3 residues: CATSPGGGRSDNEAFF. CDR3 DNA sequence: TGTGCCACCAGTCCGGGGGGGGGCCGGTCGGACAATGAAGCTTTCTTT.

Concerning this clonotype itself: It may be a read error: a sequence one base away is much more abundant. The chain employs TRBV5-1 and TRBJ2-7; the D is unclear. The germline CDR1 and CDR2 sequences are SGHRS and YFSETQ. The CDR3 length is 12 residues. CDR3 region: CASSLDAYKQYF. The CDR3 DNA reads TGCGCCAGCAGCTTGGATGCCTACAAGCAGTACTTC.

As regards this clonotype: Being one base from a much bigger clone, this may be a read error. The chain links TRBV28 to TRBJ2-5; D remains ambiguous. Germline CDR1 MDHEN, CDR2 SYDVKM. The CDR3 is 15 amino acids. CDR3 loop: CTSSLGILIQETQYF. DNA for the CDR3: TGTACCAGCAGTTTAGGAATCCTCATTCAAGAGACCCAGTACTTC.